This entry concerns a single T cell receptor beta chain. The antigen is undetermined. These data originate in a study of blood T cells in healthy people across ages. Sample-barcoded 5' priming and a J-beta primer mix drove a second PCR of roughly 6 to 12 cycles. TCRdb passed the 5' RACE reads through MiXCR, listing each CDR3 protein once. This table holds about 680,000 distinct CDR3 sequences, around half found once. From germline, CDR1 is MGHRA and CDR2 YSYEKL. This CDR3 has 17 amino acids. Regarding the study as a whole: More naive CD4+ cells and higher diversity were found in long-lived than in aged donors. A strong correlation was found between TCR beta diversity and the percentage of naive T cells.

The sequencing input was blood. The chain is built from TRBV4-1 and TRBJ2-5; 11 nucleotides align to TRBD2. The DNA end favors TRBJ2-7, so the J call may be wrong. The TCR comes from a woman in her sixties or seventies in good health. The CDR3 sequence: CASSRVGSTSGINEQYF. CDR3 in DNA: TGCGCCAGCAGCCGAGTTGGATCGACTAGCGGGATAAACGAGCAGTACTTC.